Reported below is one T cell receptor (beta chain). No antigen is known for it. The record originates from a study of cytomegalovirus exposure and HLA in healthy donors. Whole-study results and caveats: Later analysis demonstrated an association between a missense DCLRE1C variant and TCR beta V- and J-gene trimming. An analysis done earlier found most TCR beta V segments productive about 90% or about 30% of the time. A later analysis showed that HLA-associated TCR beta chains had undergone more clonal expansion than equally common others.

Donors sampled were nominally healthy, though unrecorded immune exposures were likely. With 60 Vbeta and 13 Jbeta primers, the PCR was carried out. Only in-frame clones appear in the TCRdb table, and some are missing; sequencing was by immunoSEQ multiplex PCR. The sample holds about 120,000 clones, 81% seen once. CDR3 length: 15 residues. The V and J ends lost 7 bases and 7 bases respectively, with 22 bases between them. The V gene's germline CDR1 is MNHNS and CDR2 SASEGT. V and J are TRBV6-1 and TRBJ1-1, with a tentative D call TRBD1 (5 bases). Material for sequencing was PBMCs. The sequence was obtained from a middle-aged man in good health and CMV-seronegative. The CDR3 DNA is TGTGCCAGCATCCCACAACGGGGGGGTCTTATTGAAGCTTTCTTT. Its protein is CASIPQRGGLIEAFF.